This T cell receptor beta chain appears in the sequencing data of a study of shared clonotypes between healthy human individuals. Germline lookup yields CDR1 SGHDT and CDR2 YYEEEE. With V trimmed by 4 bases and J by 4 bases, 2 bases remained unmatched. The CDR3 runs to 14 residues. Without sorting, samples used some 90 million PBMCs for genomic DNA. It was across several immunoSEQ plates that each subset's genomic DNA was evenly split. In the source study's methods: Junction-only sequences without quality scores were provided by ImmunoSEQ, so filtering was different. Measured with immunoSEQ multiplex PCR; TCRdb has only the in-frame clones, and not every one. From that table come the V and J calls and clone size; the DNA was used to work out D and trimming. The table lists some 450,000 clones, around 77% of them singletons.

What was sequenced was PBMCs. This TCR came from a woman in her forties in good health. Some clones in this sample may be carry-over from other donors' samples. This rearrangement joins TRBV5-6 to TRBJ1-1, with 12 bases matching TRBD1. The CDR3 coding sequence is TGTGCCAGCAGCATGGGACAGGGGGCCACTGAAGCTTTCTTT. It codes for CASSMGQGATEAFF.